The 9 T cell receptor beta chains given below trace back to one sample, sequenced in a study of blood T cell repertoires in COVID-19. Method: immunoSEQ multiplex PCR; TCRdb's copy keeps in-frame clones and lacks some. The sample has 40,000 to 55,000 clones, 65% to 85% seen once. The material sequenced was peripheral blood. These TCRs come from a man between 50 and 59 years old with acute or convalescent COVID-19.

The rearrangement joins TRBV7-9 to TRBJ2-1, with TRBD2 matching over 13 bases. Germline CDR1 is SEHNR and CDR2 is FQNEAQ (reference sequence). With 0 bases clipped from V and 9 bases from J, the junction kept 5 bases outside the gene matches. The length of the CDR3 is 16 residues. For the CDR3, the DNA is TGTGCCAGCAGCTTAGCCACTAGCGGGGGGGTTAGTGAGCAGTTCTTC. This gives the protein CASSLATSGGVSEQFF.

CDR3 sequence reads: CASSSQGLSADTQYF. The CDR3 DNA follows: TGTGCCAGCAGCTCCCAGGGACTTAGCGCAGATACGCAGTATTTT. This rearrangement joins TRBV7-3 to TRBJ2-3; the D gene is possibly TRBD2 (6 bases). The CDR3 covers 15 residues. Germline V lookup: CDR1 SGHTA, CDR2 FQGTGA. Trimming cost V 4 bases and J 4 bases, with 15 bases left between them.

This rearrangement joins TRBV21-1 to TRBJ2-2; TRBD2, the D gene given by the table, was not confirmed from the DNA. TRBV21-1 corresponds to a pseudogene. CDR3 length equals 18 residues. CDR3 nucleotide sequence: TGTGCCAGCAGCAGCCCCTTTGAGGGGGGGGTAGACACCGGGGAGCTGTTTTTT. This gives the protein CASSSPFEGGVDTGELFF.

In nucleotides, the CDR3 is TGTGCCAGCAGCTTACGCGGGAGGGCCAGCTACGAGCAGTACTTC. Its protein product is CASSLRGRASYEQYF. This chain links TRBV13 with TRBJ2-7; 9 positions agree with TRBD2. This CDR3 is 15 amino acids long. V was pared by 2 bases and J by 3 bases, with 5 bases of the junction left unmatched. CDR1 is PRHDT, CDR2 FYEKMQ, per germline (reference sequence).

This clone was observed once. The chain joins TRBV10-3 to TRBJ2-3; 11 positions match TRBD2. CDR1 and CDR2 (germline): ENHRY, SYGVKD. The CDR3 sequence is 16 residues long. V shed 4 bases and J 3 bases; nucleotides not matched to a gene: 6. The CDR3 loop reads CAISGPGLAVTDTQYF. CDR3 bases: TGTGCCATCAGTGGCCCGGGACTAGCGGTGACAGATACGCAGTATTTT.

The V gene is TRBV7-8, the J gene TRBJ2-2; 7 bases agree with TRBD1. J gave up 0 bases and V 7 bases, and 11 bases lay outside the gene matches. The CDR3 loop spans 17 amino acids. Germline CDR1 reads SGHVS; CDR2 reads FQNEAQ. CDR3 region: CASTKNRGRSNTGELFF. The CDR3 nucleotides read TGTGCCAGCACTAAAAACAGGGGCCGATCGAACACCGGGGAGCTGTTTTTT.

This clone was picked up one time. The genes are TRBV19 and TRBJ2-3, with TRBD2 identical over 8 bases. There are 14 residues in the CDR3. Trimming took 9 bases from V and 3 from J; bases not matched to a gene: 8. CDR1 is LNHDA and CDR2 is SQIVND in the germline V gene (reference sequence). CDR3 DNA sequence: TGTGCCAGCAAGCGGGAGAGGGGAACAGATACGCAGTATTTT. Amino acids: CASKRERGTDTQYF.

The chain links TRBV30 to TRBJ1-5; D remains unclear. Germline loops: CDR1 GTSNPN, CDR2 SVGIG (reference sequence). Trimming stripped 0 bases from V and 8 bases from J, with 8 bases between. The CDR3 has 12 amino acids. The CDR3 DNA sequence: TGTGCCTGGAGTGTAGAGGGCGAGCCCCAGCATTTT. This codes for CAWSVEGEPQHF.

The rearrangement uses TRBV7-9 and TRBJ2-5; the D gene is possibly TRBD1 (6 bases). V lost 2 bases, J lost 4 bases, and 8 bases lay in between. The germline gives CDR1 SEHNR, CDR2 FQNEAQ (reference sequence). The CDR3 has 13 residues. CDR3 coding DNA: TGTGCCAGCAGCTTACAACAGGGAGAGACCCAGTACTTC. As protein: CASSLQQGETQYF.